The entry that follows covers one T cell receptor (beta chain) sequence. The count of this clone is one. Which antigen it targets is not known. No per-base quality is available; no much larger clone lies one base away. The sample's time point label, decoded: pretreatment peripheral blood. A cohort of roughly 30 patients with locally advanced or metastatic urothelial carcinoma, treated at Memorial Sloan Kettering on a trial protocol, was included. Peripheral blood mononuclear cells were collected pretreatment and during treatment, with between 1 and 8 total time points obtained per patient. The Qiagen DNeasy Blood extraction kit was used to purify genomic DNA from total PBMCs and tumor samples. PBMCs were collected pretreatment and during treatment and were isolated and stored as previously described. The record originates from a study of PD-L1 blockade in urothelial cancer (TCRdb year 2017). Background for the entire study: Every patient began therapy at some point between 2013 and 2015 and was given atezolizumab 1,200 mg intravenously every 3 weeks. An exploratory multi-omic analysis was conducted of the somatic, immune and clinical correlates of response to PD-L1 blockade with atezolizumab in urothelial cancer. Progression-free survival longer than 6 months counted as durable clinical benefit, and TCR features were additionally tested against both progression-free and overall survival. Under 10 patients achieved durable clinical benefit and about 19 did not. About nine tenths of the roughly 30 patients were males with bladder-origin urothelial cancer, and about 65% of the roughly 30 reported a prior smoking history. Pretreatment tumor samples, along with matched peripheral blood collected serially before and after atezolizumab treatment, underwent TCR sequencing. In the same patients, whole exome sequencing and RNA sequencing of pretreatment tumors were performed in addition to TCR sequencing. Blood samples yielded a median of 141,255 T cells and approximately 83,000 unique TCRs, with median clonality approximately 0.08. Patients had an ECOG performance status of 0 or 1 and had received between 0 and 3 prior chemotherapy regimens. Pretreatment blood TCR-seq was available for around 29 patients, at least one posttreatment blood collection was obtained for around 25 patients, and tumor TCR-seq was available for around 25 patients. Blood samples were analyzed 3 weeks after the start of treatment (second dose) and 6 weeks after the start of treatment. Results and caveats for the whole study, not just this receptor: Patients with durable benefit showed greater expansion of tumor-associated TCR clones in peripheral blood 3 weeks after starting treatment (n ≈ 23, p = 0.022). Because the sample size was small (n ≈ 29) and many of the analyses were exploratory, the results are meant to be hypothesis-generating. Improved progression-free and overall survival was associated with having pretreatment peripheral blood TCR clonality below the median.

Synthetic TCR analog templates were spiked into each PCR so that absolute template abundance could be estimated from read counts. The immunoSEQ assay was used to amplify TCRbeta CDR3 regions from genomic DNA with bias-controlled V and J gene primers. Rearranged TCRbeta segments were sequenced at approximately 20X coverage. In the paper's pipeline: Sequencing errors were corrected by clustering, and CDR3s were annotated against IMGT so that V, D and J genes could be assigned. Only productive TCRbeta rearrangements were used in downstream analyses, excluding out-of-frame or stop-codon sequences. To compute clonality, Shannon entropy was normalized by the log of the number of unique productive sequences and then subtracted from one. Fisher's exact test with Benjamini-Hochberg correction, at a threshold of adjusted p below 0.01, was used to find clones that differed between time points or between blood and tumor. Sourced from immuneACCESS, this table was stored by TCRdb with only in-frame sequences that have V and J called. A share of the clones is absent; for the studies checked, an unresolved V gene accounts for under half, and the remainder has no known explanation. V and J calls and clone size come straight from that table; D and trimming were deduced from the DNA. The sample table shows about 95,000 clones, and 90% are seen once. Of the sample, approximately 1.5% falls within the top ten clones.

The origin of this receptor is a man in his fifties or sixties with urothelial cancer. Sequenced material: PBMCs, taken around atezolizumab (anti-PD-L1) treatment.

The bases are TGTGCCAGTAGTATCGGCGGGAGGGTCTCCTACAATGAGCAGTTCTTC. Translated, this gives CASSIGGRVSYNEQFF. In this chain, TRBV19 is recombined with TRBJ2-1; TRBD2 fits 9 bases in the junction. The germline V end is reduced by 3 bases and the J end by 0 bases; junction bases left unmatched: 3. Reading the germline V gene (reference sequence) gives CDR1 LNHDA and CDR2 SQIVND. The CDR3 covers 16 residues, taking in both the cysteine and the phenylalanine. The kept DNA is CDR3 alone, 48 bases in frame from the first base.